Each of the 14 T cell receptor beta chains below was sequenced from the same sample in a study of blood T cell repertoires in COVID-19. Method: immunoSEQ multiplex PCR; TCRdb's copy keeps in-frame clones and lacks some. This repertoire shows about 210,000 clones, 80% to 90% found once; its top ten account for 0.65% to 0.85%. Sequencing input: peripheral blood. These receptor sequences come from a man aged 35-49 years with acute or convalescent COVID-19.

The chain recombines TRBV27 with TRBJ1-3, with 11 bases fitting TRBD1. The CDR3 is made up of 15 amino acids. Germline values: CDR1 MNHEY, CDR2 SMNVEV (reference sequence). After removal of 5 bases from V and 3 bases from J, the junction contained 3 bases not matched to a gene. The CDR3 coding sequence is TGTGCCAGCAGTCTGGACAGGGGGCTTGGAAACACCATATATTTT. Its protein product is CASSLDRGLGNTIYF.

V gene TRBV27 combines with J gene TRBJ2-3; 7 bases are a match to TRBD2. The CDR3 is made up of 15 amino acids. Germline CDR1 and CDR2: MNHEY and SMNVEV (reference sequence). J gave up 4 bases and V 6 bases, and 10 bases lay outside the gene matches. The CDR3 sequence is CASSPARGRADTQYF. CDR3 bases: TGTGCCAGCAGCCCTGCGAGAGGGAGGGCAGATACGCAGTATTTT.

V gene TRBV27 combines with J gene TRBJ2-7; the D gene is possibly TRBD2 (6 bases). The CDR3 runs to 15 residues. Looked up from germline, CDR1 is MNHEY and CDR2 is SMNVEV (reference sequence). The V end lost 6 bases, the J end lost 3 bases, and 18 bases lay between the germline ends. CDR3 DNA: TGTGCCAGCAGAGTTTTCGGGGGAGCCCACTACGAGCAGTACTTC. This encodes CASRVFGGAHYEQYF.

The chain has TRBV14 and TRBJ1-2, with TRBD1 as a possible D gene (6 bases). There are 15 residues in the CDR3. The V and J ends lost 3 bases and 1 base respectively, with 12 bases between them. Germline values: CDR1 SGHDN, CDR2 FVKESK. The CDR3 DNA sequence: TGTGCCAGCAGCCAGTTACTACAGGGTAACTATGGCTACACCTTC. This sequence encodes CASSQLLQGNYGYTF.

V usage is TRBV27 and J usage is TRBJ2-1, with 8 bases aligning to TRBD2. V lost 10 bases to trimming and J lost 0 bases; unmatched junction nucleotides: 8. The CDR3 consists of 15 residues. The germline V gene has CDR1 MNHEY and CDR2 SMNVEV (reference sequence). The CDR3 is CATRDSGISYNEQFF. In DNA, the CDR3 is TGTGCCACCAGAGATAGCGGGATCTCCTACAATGAGCAGTTCTTC.

V is TRBV19 and J is TRBJ2-2, with 7 bases lining up with TRBD1. V lost 4 bases, J lost 6 bases, and 8 bases stayed unmatched. Looked up from germline, CDR1 is LNHDA and CDR2 is SQIVND (reference sequence). This CDR3 comprises 15 residues. In nucleotides, the CDR3 is TGTGCCAGTAGTAATGGGCAGGGGGTCGCCGGGGAGCTGTTTTTT. Protein product: CASSNGQGVAGELFF.

The V call is TRBV28, the J call TRBJ1-2; 8 bases are a match to TRBD1. Germline CDR1 reads MDHEN; CDR2 reads SYDVKM. V lost 4 bases and J lost 8; bases outside the gene matches: 6. The CDR3 has 13 residues. CDR3 DNA: TGTGCCAGCAGTTCCAGGGGGCGAGGAGGCTACACCTTC. Translating it yields CASSSRGRGGYTF.

The table lists this clone with a count of one. The V call is TRBV5-1, the J call TRBJ2-1; 7 bases agree with TRBD2. V lost 0 bases and J lost 6; bases outside the gene matches: 9. The V gene's germline CDR1 is SGHRS and CDR2 YFSETQ. The CDR3 runs 16 residues. The DNA for the CDR3 is TGCGCCAGCAGCTTGGGCGTCGGGACTACAATCAATGAGCAGTTCTTC. Protein sequence: CASSLGVGTTINEQFF.

The rearrangement joins TRBV15 to TRBJ2-7, with no clear D. The germline V and J ends were trimmed by 0 bases and 0 bases, with 6 bases remaining between them. The CDR3 runs 14 residues. The germline V gene has CDR1 LNHNV and CDR2 YYDKDF (reference sequence). Here the CDR3 DNA reads TGTGCCACCAGCAGAGAACGGAGCTCCTACGAGCAGTACTTC. This gives the protein CATSRERSSYEQYF.

The chain is built from TRBV7-8 and TRBJ1-6; 10 nucleotides line up with TRBD1. The germline gives CDR1 SGHVS, CDR2 FQNEAQ. Trimming cost V 5 bases and J 10 bases; bases outside gene matches: 11. This CDR3 region has 16 residues. This CDR3 is CASSPLGDRGRSPLHF. The DNA for the CDR3 is TGTGCCAGCAGCCCCCTGGGGGACAGGGGAAGGTCACCCCTCCACTTT.

The table lists this clone with a count of one. The chain recombines TRBV4-3 with TRBJ2-5, with TRBD2 identical over 7 bases. This CDR3 comprises 15 residues. Germline loops: CDR1 LGHNA, CDR2 YSLEER. J was trimmed by 5 bases and V by 0 bases; bases with no gene match: 6. The CDR3 loop is CASSQDRSGGETQYF. In DNA, the CDR3 is TGCGCCAGCAGCCAAGATCGATCGGGGGGTGAGACCCAGTACTTC.

The V and J genes are TRBV5-1 and TRBJ2-5; D call uncertain. V dropped 4 bases and J dropped 4 bases, with 5 bases sitting between them. The germline CDR1 and CDR2 sequences are SGHRS and YFSETQ. This CDR3 is built from 11 residues. The CDR3 DNA is TGCGCCAGCAGCGTCGGAGAGACCCAGTACTTC. Protein sequence: CASSVGETQYF.

The rearrangement links TRBV25-1 to TRBJ2-4; perhaps TRBD2 as D (6 bases). Germline CDR1 and CDR2: MGHDK and SYGVNS. This CDR3 region has 11 residues. Trimming pared 6 bases from V and 8 bases from J, leaving 8 bases between. As DNA, the CDR3 is TGTGCCAGCAGGGGGGAGGACATTCAGTACTTC. Its translation is CASRGEDIQYF.

The V and J genes are TRBV28 and TRBJ2-2; D perhaps matches TRBD1 (5 bases). The germline CDR1 and CDR2 sequences are MDHEN and SYDVKM. CDR3 length: 13 residues. V dropped 10 bases and J dropped 7 bases, with 16 bases sitting between them. CDR3 sequence (DNA): TGTGCCACCCTGACAGCGTTGAGCGGGGAGCTGTTTTTT. It yields the protein CATLTALSGELFF.